This TCR beta chain was sequenced in a study of T cell responses to AZD1222 COVID-19 vaccine. Pooling covered second doses at about 4 or about 12 weeks. For this clone: What it recognizes is unknown.

This CDR3 spans 15 amino acids. V was clipped by 6 bases and J by 0 bases, with 12 bases between them. Germline V gene sequence: CDR1 LNHDA, CDR2 SQIVND (reference sequence). Profiled with immunoSEQ multiplex PCR; TCRdb holds only in-frame clones, not every one. Among approximately 130,000 clones listed, roughly 88% were seen once. Study-level results: Close to half of spike-specific TCRs reportedly recognize unmutated variant regions. Clonal diversity was possibly underestimated, and the donors were mostly white British, with more females. Two AZD1222 doses significantly raised spike-specific TCR breadth and depth over controls.

The rearrangement joins TRBV19 to TRBJ1-5; a possible D gene is TRBD1 (5 bases). The starting material was peripheral blood, obtained 28 days after the second AZD1222 dose. The clonotype was recovered from an adult who received the AZD1222 COVID-19 vaccine. The CDR3 reads CASRGQAYSNQPQHF. The CDR3 bases are TGTGCCAGTAGGGGGCAGGCTTATAGCAATCAGCCCCAGCATTTT.